These 23 T cell receptor beta chains were all obtained from the same sample, sequenced in a study of T cells of healthy individuals. TCRdb re-analysed the 5' RACE reads in MiXCR, keeping a single row per CDR3 protein. The repertoire holds about 60,000 distinct CDR3 sequences, with about a sixth as singletons. Receptors were obtained from a human donor in good health.

This chain connects TRBV6-1 to TRBJ2-7, with a possible D match to TRBD1 (6 bases). The ends were cut back, 6 bases at V and 3 bases at J, with 9 bases in the middle. The CDR3 has 12 amino acids. Per the germline V gene, CDR1 is MNHNS and CDR2 is SASEGT. The DNA for the CDR3 is TGTGCCAGCAGGCCGGACAGCTACGAGCAGTACTTC. Translation: CASRPDSYEQYF.

This clonotype was recorded at least ten times. The V call is TRBV11-2, the J call TRBJ2-1, with 13 bases aligning to TRBD2. J gave up 1 base and V 7 bases, and 10 bases lay outside the gene matches. Germline loops: CDR1 SGHAT, CDR2 FQNNGV. This CDR3 has 18 residues. CDR3 protein: CASKGLAGLFSSYNEQFF. Written as DNA, the CDR3 is TGTGCCAGCAAGGGACTAGCGGGACTCTTCTCATCCTACAATGAGCAGTTCTTC. Full variable domain (outside the CDR3, taken from reference TRBV11-2 and TRBJ2-1): EAGVAQSPRYKIIEKRQSVAFWCNPISGHATLYWYQQILGQGPKLLIQFQNNGVVDDSQLPKDRFSAERLKGVDSTLKIQPAKLEDSAVYLCASKGLAGLFSSYNEQFFGPGTRLTVL.

This clonotype was found a few times. The rearrangement links TRBV4-3 to TRBJ1-6; D remains ambiguous. CDR1 and CDR2 (germline): LGHNA, YSLEER. V lost 4 bases to trimming and J lost 10 bases, with 23 bases between them. The CDR3 consists of 17 residues. In DNA, the CDR3 is TGCGCCAGCAGCCCCCGGCACCAGGACCCTCTCGGATCACCCCTCCACTTT. It specifies CASSPRHQDPLGSPLHF.

This clonotype was seen only a few times. The chain carries TRBV29-1 and TRBJ2-5; D ambiguous. CDR3 length: 13 residues. V was shortened by 3 bases and J by 7 bases, with 15 bases between the two germline ends. The germline gives CDR1 SQVTM, CDR2 ANQGSEA. The CDR3 DNA reads TGCAGCGTTGATGATCCCCGGCGGAGGACCCAGTACTTC. Amino acids: CSVDDPRRRTQYF.

This clonotype was found a few times. CDR3 DNA: TGCGCCAGCAGCCAAGCCGGGACAGGGGTGTACGAGCAGTACTTC. It encodes CASSQAGTGVYEQYF. The chain is built from TRBV4-1 and TRBJ2-7, with 10 bases identical to TRBD1. Trimming at V came to 1 base and at J to 4 bases, leaving 4 bases not matched to a gene. The CDR3 runs to 15 residues. Per germline, CDR1 MGHRA and CDR2 YSYEKL.

Of note for this clonotype: A much larger clone differs from this one at a single base, so this may be a read error. This rearrangement joins TRBV4-2 to TRBJ2-7; no firm D call. Germline lookup yields CDR1 LGHNA and CDR2 YNFKEQ. The CDR3 runs 14 residues. The CDR3 sequence is CASSQDLLGYEQCF. The CDR3 region has the DNA TGTGCCAGCAGCCAAGATCTGCTAGGCTACGAGCAGTGCTTC.

This sequence joins TRBV5-1 and TRBJ2-4, with a possible D match to TRBD1 (5 bases). The CDR3 covers 15 residues. Germline V gene lookup returns CDR1 SGHRS and CDR2 YFSETQ. Trimming cost V 4 bases and J 3 bases, with 14 bases left between them. The CDR3 is CASSPVQGGKNIQYF. The DNA of the CDR3 is TGCGCCAGCAGCCCGGTCCAGGGTGGCAAAAACATTCAGTACTTC.

V and J are TRBV5-1 and TRBJ2-4; D is ambiguous. This CDR3 is built from 13 residues. Per germline, CDR1 SGHRS and CDR2 YFSETQ. Trimming pared 7 bases from V and 7 bases from J, leaving 15 bases between. CDR3 amino acids: CASGPELPNIQYF. DNA for the CDR3: TGCGCCAGCGGACCTGAACTCCCGAACATTCAGTACTTC.

This clonotype showed up many times. The rearrangement links TRBV20-1 to TRBJ2-1; D remains ambiguous. Germline-derived CDR1 and CDR2 are DFQATT and SNEGSKA (reference sequence). The V gene lost 5 bases and the J gene lost 6 bases, with 23 bases spanning the gap. The CDR3 consists of 16 residues. DNA for the CDR3: TGCAGTGCTGAGTTAGTAGGGCGTAAACGCGGCAATGAGCAGTTCTTC. The encoded protein is CSAELVGRKRGNEQFF.

This clonotype has just a few counts. The chain combines TRBV9 with TRBJ2-7, with 7 positions matching TRBD2. This CDR3 is built from 16 residues. V dropped 1 base and J dropped 4; count of bases not matched to a gene: 11. CDR1 is SGDLS and CDR2 is YYNGEE in the germline V gene. This CDR3 is CASSVLSFVGRYEQYF. The CDR3 coding sequence is TGTGCCAGCAGCGTACTCAGTTTTGTCGGGAGGTACGAGCAGTACTTC.

The chain has TRBV24-1 and TRBJ1-6; TRBD1 aligns across 7 bases. From germline, CDR1 is KGHDR and CDR2 SFDVKD. J lost 6 bases, V lost 8 bases, and 3 bases had no gene match. This CDR3 spans 13 amino acids. The CDR3 spells CATNRDSNSPLHF. The CDR3 DNA is TGTGCCACCAACCGGGACAGTAATTCACCCCTCCACTTT.

This clonotype has a single count. This rearrangement joins TRBV25-1 to TRBJ1-1; perhaps TRBD1 as D (5 bases). CDR3 length equals 18 residues. Trimming removed 7 bases at V and 6 bases at J, with 30 bases between. The germline gives CDR1 MGHDK, CDR2 SYGVNS. The CDR3 sequence is CASTPDRGWGKIWAEAFF. The DNA of the CDR3 is TGTGCCAGCACCCCAGATCGGGGGTGGGGCAAGATATGGGCTGAAGCTTTCTTT.

This clonotype was detected a few times. This chain uses TRBV20-1 with TRBJ2-5; 8 bases map to TRBD2. Germline V gives CDR1 DFQATT, CDR2 SNEGSKA (reference sequence). Germline trimming cut 4 bases from V and 5 bases from J; bases unmatched to any gene: 12. The CDR3 is 15 amino acids. CDR3 region: CSATAPGLGLETQYF. CDR3 bases: TGCAGTGCTACAGCCCCGGGACTAGGCTTGGAGACCCAGTACTTC.

This clonotype was observed at least ten times. The chain recombines TRBV6-1 with TRBJ1-1; D remains ambiguous. Trimming removed 6 bases from V and 0 bases from J, with 8 bases in between. The CDR3 totals 13 residues. In germline, CDR1 is MNHNS, CDR2 SASEGT. The CDR3 nucleotides read TGTGCCAGCAGCAGAACCATGAACACTGAAGCTTTCTTT. As protein: CASSRTMNTEAFF.

V is TRBV7-9 and J is TRBJ2-5, with a tentative D call TRBD1 (6 bases). The CDR3 totals 19 residues. The V and J ends lost 5 bases and 2 bases respectively, with 27 bases between them. Looked up from germline, CDR1 is SEHNR and CDR2 is FQNEAQ (reference sequence). This CDR3 is CASSRPGVRYERGQETQYF. CDR3 DNA sequence: TGTGCCAGCAGCCGCCCAGGGGTCAGGTACGAGAGGGGGCAAGAGACCCAGTACTTC.

The genes are TRBV7-6 and TRBJ2-7; 7 nucleotides agree with TRBD2. Germline V CDR1 and CDR2: SGHVS, FNYEAQ. Trimming removed 1 base from V and 0 bases from J; junction bases left unmatched: 6. The CDR3 consists of 16 residues. The DNA for the CDR3 is TGTGCCAGCAGCTTAGTTGCGAGCGGGGACTCCTACGAGCAGTACTTC. It codes for CASSLVASGDSYEQYF.

This clonotype was seen only a few times. The chain couples TRBV5-1 to TRBJ2-3, with TRBD2 matching 13 bases. The CDR3 spans 16 residues. Trimming removed 2 bases from V and 4 bases from J; junction bases left unmatched: 4. Germline lookup yields CDR1 SGHRS and CDR2 YFSETQ. CDR3 region: CASSFTSGGASDTQYF. The CDR3 region has the DNA TGCGCCAGCAGCTTTACTAGCGGGGGGGCTTCAGATACGCAGTATTTT. Looking up the rest from reference TRBV5-1 and TRBJ2-3 gives the full variable domain: KAGVTQTPRYLIKTRGQQVTLSCSPISGHRSVSWYQQTPGQGLQFLFEYFSETQRNKGNFPGRFSGRQFSNSRSEMNVSTLELGDSALYLCASSFTSGGASDTQYFGPGTRLTVL.

This chain connects TRBV12-3 or TRBV12-4 to TRBJ2-5; D is undetermined. This CDR3 contains 14 residues. Trimming stripped 4 bases from V and 5 bases from J, with 14 bases between. Here the CDR3 DNA reads TGTGCCAGCAGTTCGGCGGCTTTGGCGGAGACCCAGTACTTC. This sequence encodes CASSSAALAETQYF.

This clonotype was recorded at least ten times. V usage is TRBV12-3 or TRBV12-4 and J usage is TRBJ2-1; no reliable D call. The V end lost 5 bases, the J end lost 8 bases, and 10 bases lay between the germline ends. This CDR3 has 12 amino acids. The CDR3 DNA follows: TGTGCCAGCAGTGACAACCGAGATGAGCAGTTCTTC. It is translated as CASSDNRDEQFF.

This chain uses TRBV7-2 with TRBJ2-3; 13 bases align to TRBD2. With 4 bases clipped from V and 4 bases from J, the junction kept 5 bases outside the gene matches. Germline CDR1 SGHTA, CDR2 FQGNSA. This CDR3 contains 16 residues. Here the CDR3 DNA reads TGTGCCAGCAGCTCTCGACTAGCGGGAGGATCAGATACGCAGTATTTT. This encodes CASSSRLAGGSDTQYF.

This clonotype was observed many times. This chain links TRBV5-1 with TRBJ1-5, with 7 bases lining up with TRBD1. J gave up 2 bases and V 3 bases, and 5 bases lay outside the gene matches. CDR3 length: 15 residues. The germline CDR1 and CDR2 sequences are SGHRS and YFSETQ. CDR3 DNA sequence: TGCGCCAGCAGCTCAGGGGGAATGGGCAATCAGCCCCAGCATTTT. It translates to CASSSGGMGNQPQHF.

This clonotype was counted only a few times. V usage is TRBV6-5 and J usage is TRBJ2-2; the D gene could be TRBD1 or TRBD2 (5 bases each). This CDR3 has 13 amino acids. V lost 1 base and J 9 bases, leaving 9 bases between the germline ends. Per the germline V gene, CDR1 is MNHEY and CDR2 is SVGAGI. The DNA of the CDR3 is TGTGCCAGCAGTTACTTCGGGGACCGGGAGCTGTTTTTT. Protein sequence: CASSYFGDRELFF.

The rearrangement links TRBV6-6 to TRBJ2-3; 10 positions match TRBD2. CDR1 is MNHNY and CDR2 is SVGAGI in the germline V gene (reference sequence). The CDR3 consists of 16 residues. V trimming: 4 bases; J trimming: 2 bases; junction bases outside the gene matches: 6. The CDR3 sequence is CASSFLAGETTDTQYF. CDR3 sequence (DNA): TGTGCCAGCAGTTTTCTAGCGGGGGAAACCACAGATACGCAGTATTTT.